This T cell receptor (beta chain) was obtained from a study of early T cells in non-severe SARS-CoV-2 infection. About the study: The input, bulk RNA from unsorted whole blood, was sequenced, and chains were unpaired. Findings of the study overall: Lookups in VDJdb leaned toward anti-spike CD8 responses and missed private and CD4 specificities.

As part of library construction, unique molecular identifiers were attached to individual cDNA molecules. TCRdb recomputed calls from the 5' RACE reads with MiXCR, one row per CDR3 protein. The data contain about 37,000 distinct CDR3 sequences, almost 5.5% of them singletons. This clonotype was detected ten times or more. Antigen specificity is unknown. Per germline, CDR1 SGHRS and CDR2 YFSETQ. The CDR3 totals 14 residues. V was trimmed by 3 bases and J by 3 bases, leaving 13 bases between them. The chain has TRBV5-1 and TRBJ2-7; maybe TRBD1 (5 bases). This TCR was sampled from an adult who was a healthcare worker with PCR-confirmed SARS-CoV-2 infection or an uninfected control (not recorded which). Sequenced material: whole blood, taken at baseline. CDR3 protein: CASSSDIVSYEQYF. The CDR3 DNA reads TGCGCCAGCAGCTCGGACATTGTGAGCTACGAGCAGTACTTC.